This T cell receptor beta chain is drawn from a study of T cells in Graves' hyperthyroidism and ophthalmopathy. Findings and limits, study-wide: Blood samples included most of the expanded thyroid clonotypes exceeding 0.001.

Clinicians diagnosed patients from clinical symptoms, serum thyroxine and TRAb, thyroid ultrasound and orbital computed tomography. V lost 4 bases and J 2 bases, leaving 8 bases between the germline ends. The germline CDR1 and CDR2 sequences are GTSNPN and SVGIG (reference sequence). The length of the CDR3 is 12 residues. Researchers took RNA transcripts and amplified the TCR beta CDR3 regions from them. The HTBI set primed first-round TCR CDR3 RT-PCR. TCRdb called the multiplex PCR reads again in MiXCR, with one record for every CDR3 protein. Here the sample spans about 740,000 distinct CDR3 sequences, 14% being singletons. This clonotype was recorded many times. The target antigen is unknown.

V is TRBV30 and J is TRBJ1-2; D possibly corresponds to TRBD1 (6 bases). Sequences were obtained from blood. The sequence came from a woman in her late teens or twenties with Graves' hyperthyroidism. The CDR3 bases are TGTGCCTGGACCCAGGGGAACTATGGCTACACCTTC. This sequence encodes CAWTQGNYGYTF. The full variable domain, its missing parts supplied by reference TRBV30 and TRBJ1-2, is SQTIHQWPATLVQPVGSPLSLECTVEGTSNPNLYWYRQAAGRGLQLLFYSVGIGQISSEVPQNLSASRPQDRQFILSSKKLLLSDSGFYLCAWTQGNYGYTFGSGTRLTVV.